Here is one T cell receptor beta chain with its context. As yet, its antigen is unknown. TCRdb re-derived calls from the 5' RACE reads in MiXCR, one entry per CDR3 protein. The profile shows under 300,000 distinct CDR3 sequences, around 7% of them singletons. The data were obtained in a study of T cells after yellow fever vaccination. For the study at large: Low-cell-number fractions underwent preparation using SMART-Seq v4 Ultra Low Input.

The CDR3 spans 14 residues. J gave up 0 bases and V 4 bases, and 3 bases lay outside the gene matches. Germline values: CDR1 DFQATT, CDR2 SNEGSKA (reference sequence). Overall study findings and caveats: Primary-vaccination clones mostly resurfaced post-booster (under 98% CD4, approximately 90% CD8).

Sequencing was performed on CD4+ T cells sorted from PBMCs, taken 15 days after the yellow fever booster vaccination. V usage is TRBV20-1 and J usage is TRBJ2-3; 8 nucleotides line up with TRBD2. This TCR was recovered from a man aged 30 to 45 who received the YFV17D yellow fever vaccine. The CDR3 sequence is CSATGLESTDTQYF. CDR3 sequence (DNA): TGCAGTGCTACGGGACTAGAGAGCACAGATACGCAGTATTTT.